These T cell receptor beta chains were read from a single sample in a study of blood T cell repertoires in COVID-19. The repertoire was sequenced with immunoSEQ multiplex PCR; TCRdb's copy has only in-frame clones and lacks some. The repertoire includes 95,000 or so clones, around 86% of them detected once, and 3% to 3.5% sits in the top ten. The source material was peripheral blood. The receptors were gathered from a woman in her seventies with acute or convalescent COVID-19. The CDR3 runs from the conserved cysteine through the conserved F or W. A D gene is named only where the DNA matches it firmly. Clone size is given for some rows only: seen once, a few or many times, or a class if the clone is expanded.

TRBD2 | TRBJ2-7 | TRBV19 | . | TGTGCCAGTAGTCCAGATTATTCTAGCGGGAGGGCCGGTCGGTACTTC | CASSPDYSSGRAGRYF
. | TRBJ2-1 | TRBV28 | . | TGTGCCAGCAGTTTCCCTGGGCTTTCCTACAATGAGCAGTTCTTC | CASSFPGLSYNEQFF
. | TRBJ1-2 | TRBV4-1 | . | TGCGCCAGCAGCCCGGGGCACGGGAGCTATGGCTACACCTTC | CASSPGHGSYGYTF
. | TRBJ2-1 | TRBV5-4 | . | TGTGCCAGCAGCTTTGGAGGGCTCAACCGCGGTGAGCAGTTCTTC | CASSFGGLNRGEQFF
. | TRBJ2-7 | TRBV18 | . | TGTGCCAGCTCCGCCTCGAGCTCCTACGAGCAGTACTTC | CASSASSSYEQYF
. | TRBJ1-2 | TRBV11-2 | . | TGTGCCAGCAGCTCATTAGTCACAGGGAACGGCTACACCTTC | CASSSLVTGNGYTF
TRBD2 | TRBJ2-5 | TRBV27 | . | TGTGCCAGCAGTCCGACCGGGACTAGCGGGGGGACCCAGTACTTC | CASSPTGTSGGTQYF
. | TRBJ2-7 | TRBV2 | . | TGTGCCAGCAGTGAAGCCGGCTTAGCGGACGAGCAGTACTTC | CASSEAGLADEQYF
. | TRBJ2-1 | TRBV12-3/TRBV12-4 | . | TGTGCCAGCAGTTACCTAGTTTCGAGGCAGTTCTTC | CASSYLVSRQFF
TRBD2 | TRBJ2-3 | TRBV27 | . | TGTGCCAGCAGCTCAGGGACTAGCGGCACAGATACGCAGTATTTT | CASSSGTSGTDTQYF
TRBD1 | TRBJ1-1 | TRBV4-1 | . | TGCGCCAGCAGCCAAGTTACAATACAGGGGGGCGTCACTGAAGCTTTCTTT | CASSQVTIQGGVTEAFF
TRBD2 | TRBJ2-1 | TRBV11-3 | . | TGTGCCAGCACCGATAGCGGGAGCTCCTACAATGAGCAGTTCTTC | CASTDSGSSYNEQFF
. | TRBJ1-4 | TRBV11-2 | . | TGTGCCAGCAGCCGCTCGGGTGCTGGAGAAAAACTGTTTTTT | CASSRSGAGEKLFF
. | TRBJ1-1 | TRBV18 | . | TGTGCCAGCTCACCAGACAGATACATGAACACTGAAGCTTTCTTT | CASSPDRYMNTEAFF
TRBD1 | TRBJ1-1 | TRBV7-9 | . | TGTGCCAGCAGCTTGTCCTCTTGGGCAGGGGGCGCAATGAACACTGAAGCTTTCTTT | CASSLSSWAGGAMNTEAFF
TRBD1 | TRBJ1-6 | TRBV11-2 | . | TGTGCCAGCAGGAAAGGACAGGGGAATTCACCCCTCCACTTT | CASRKGQGNSPLHF
. | TRBJ2-3 | TRBV6-1 | . | TGTGCCAGCAGTGACAATCCCTCAGGGCCAGATACGCAGTATTTT | CASSDNPSGPDTQYF
TRBD1 | TRBJ1-4 | TRBV6-5 | . | TGTGCCAGCAGACCAGGGGGGACGGCTGAAAAACTGTTTTTT | CASRPGGTAEKLFF
. | TRBJ1-6 | TRBV3-1/TRBV3-2 | . | TGTGCCAGCAGCCAAGATCGAGGTAATTCACCCCTCCACTTT | CASSQDRGNSPLHF
. | TRBJ2-7 | TRBV6-1 | . | TGTGCCAGCAGTGAAGTAACGTACCCTAGCTCCTACGAGCAGTACTTC | CASSEVTYPSSYEQYF
TRBD2 | TRBJ2-3 | TRBV24-1 | once | TGTGCCACCAGTGATTCGACTAGCGGGAGGGCCCCTAGCACAGATACGCAGTATTTT | CATSDSTSGRAPSTDTQYF
. | TRBJ1-2 | TRBV6-1 | . | TGTGCCAGCAGTGAAGCTCTGGCCTCCTATGGCTACACCTTC | CASSEALASYGYTF
TRBD1 | TRBJ1-4 | TRBV6-5 | few | TGTGCCAGCAGGCCCAGCGGACAGGGGGAAGGGAAACTGTTTTTT | CASRPSGQGEGKLFF
TRBD2 | TRBJ2-7 | TRBV3-1/TRBV3-2 | once | TGTGCCAGCAGCCAAGGGACTAGCCGCTTCTACGAGCAGTACTTC | CASSQGTSRFYEQYF
TRBD2 | TRBJ2-1 | TRBV7-2 | . | TGTGCCAGCAGCTTCCAGCGGGGGACCTACAATGAGCAGTTCTTC | CASSFQRGTYNEQFF
. | TRBJ2-7 | TRBV19 | . | TGTGCCAGTAGTATAGCGGGGGACGGTTACGAGCAGTACTTC | CASSIAGDGYEQYF
. | TRBJ2-3 | TRBV9 | . | TGTGCCAGCAGCGTAGCCTCAGGGGCTAGCACAGATACGCAGTATTTT | CASSVASGASTDTQYF
TRBD1 | TRBJ1-5 | TRBV24-1 | . | TGTGCCACCAGTGATTCCGACAGGGAAATATCGGGACCCCAGCATTTT | CATSDSDREISGPQHF
. | TRBJ1-2 | TRBV3-1/TRBV3-2 | . | TGTGCCAGCAGCCAAGGCAGGGGCGAGGGCTACACCTTC | CASSQGRGEGYTF
TRBD2 | TRBJ2-7 | TRBV6-5 | once | TGTGCCAGCAGGGGACTAGCCCGCTACGAGCAGTACTTC | CASRGLARYEQYF
. | TRBJ2-1 | TRBV6-5 | . | TGTGCCACCGGTCTCGGGGGCTCCTACAATGAGCAGTTCTTC | CATGLGGSYNEQFF
. | TRBJ1-2 | TRBV3-1/TRBV3-2 | . | TGTGCCAGCAGCCAAGCCCCCCCTACTTATGGCTACACCTTC | CASSQAPPTYGYTF
. | TRBJ1-1 | TRBV10-1 | . | TGCGCCAGCAGTTCCCGGAACACTGAAGCTTTCTTT | CASSSRNTEAFF
. | TRBJ1-5 | TRBV30 | . | TGTGCCTGGAGTGTAATTATAGGCAATCAGCCCCAGCATTTT | CAWSVIIGNQPQHF
. | TRBJ1-4 | TRBV6-6 | . | TGTGCCAGCAGTTTCAGGCAGTTTAATGAAAAACTGTTTTTT | CASSFRQFNEKLFF